This T cell receptor (beta chain) was documented in a study of monozygotic twins with cystic fibrosis. Only one count was recorded for this clone. Method: immunoSEQ multiplex PCR; TCRdb's copy keeps in-frame clones and lacks some. The sample lists tens of thousands of clones; around 98% were seen once. Germline V gene data show CDR1 as LGHNA and CDR2 as YNFKEQ. There are 16 residues in the CDR3. The ends lost 1 base at V and 4 bases at J; junction bases unmatched: 3. This sequence joins TRBV4-2 and TRBJ2-2; 10 bases are a match to TRBD1. Material: blood. The receptor was derived from a girl aged 5 to 17 with cystic fibrosis. CDR3 sequence: CASSQVGQGITGELFF. Written as DNA, the CDR3 is TGTGCCAGCAGCCAAGTGGGACAGGGGATCACCGGGGAGCTGTTTTTT.